These 23 T cell receptor beta chains share one sample of origin, sequenced in a study of shared clonotypes between healthy human individuals. Sequencing used immunoSEQ multiplex PCR; TCRdb keeps in-frame clones, though not all of them. The profile shows more than 2 million clones, about 95% of them singletons. The naive CD8 population came from CD45RO-negative cells selected for CCR7, without terminally differentiated effector memory CD45RA+ cells. Sequenced sample: naive CD8+ T cells sorted from blood. The origin of the receptors is a man younger than 30 in good health.

This clone has a single count. The chain joins TRBV10-3 to TRBJ1-1, with D possibly matching TRBD1 (5 bases). This CDR3 is built from 16 residues. Germline V lookup: CDR1 ENHRY, CDR2 SYGVKD. Trimming took 2 bases from V and 5 from J, leaving 18 bases between them. The CDR3 DNA is TGTGCCATCAGTGAGCCCCTCTGGGGCGGGCGGACTGAAGCTTTCTTT. Translated: CAISEPLWGGRTEAFF.

The chain couples TRBV28 to TRBJ1-1, with a tentative D call TRBD1 (5 bases). Germline values: CDR1 MDHEN, CDR2 SYDVKM. Trimming pared 8 bases from V and 11 bases from J, leaving 24 bases between. The CDR3 extends over 14 amino acids. The CDR3 reads CASLDILDRGPAFF. The CDR3 nucleotides read TGTGCCAGCCTCGATATTCTAGACAGAGGTCCGGCTTTCTTT.

V and J are TRBV28 and TRBJ2-3; possibly TRBD2 for D (5 bases). V gave up 3 bases and J gave up 4 bases, with 11 bases separating them. CDR1 is MDHEN and CDR2 is SYDVKM in the germline V gene. The CDR3 totals 14 residues. As DNA, the CDR3 is TGTGCCAGCAGTTTTGTAGCGACCCCAGATACGCAGTATTTT. Protein: CASSFVATPDTQYF.

Worth noting for this clone: Other DNA sequences from this sample encode an identical CDR3 as well. The V call is TRBV6-5, the J call TRBJ2-7; D unresolved. Germline V gene lookup returns CDR1 MNHEY and CDR2 SVGAGI. V was clipped by 0 bases and J by 2 bases, with 8 bases between them. This CDR3 contains 14 residues. The CDR3 nucleotides are TGTGCCAGCAGTTACTCGTCAGAAGCCTACGAGCAGTACTTC. Its translation: CASSYSSEAYEQYF.

The genes are TRBV19 and TRBJ2-1, with 10 bases fitting TRBD2. The germline CDR1 and CDR2 sequences are LNHDA and SQIVND (reference sequence). There are 15 residues in the CDR3. V was pared by 3 bases and J by 8 bases, with 7 bases of the junction left unmatched. In nucleotides, the CDR3 is TGTGCCAGTAGTATGAAGACTAGCGGGCCGTATGAGCAGTTCTTC. As protein: CASSMKTSGPYEQFF. The full variable domain, its missing parts supplied by reference TRBV19 and TRBJ2-1, is DGGITQSPKYLFRKEGQNVTLSCEQNLNHDAMYWYRQDPGQGLRLIYYSQIVNDFQKGDIAEGYSVSREKKESFPLTVTSAQKNPTAFYLCASSMKTSGPYEQFFGPGTRLTVL.

Concerning this clone: Other nucleotide sequences in the sample specify the same CDR3. This chain connects TRBV27 to TRBJ1-1; no reliable D call. The CDR3 covers 14 residues. Germline lookup yields CDR1 MNHEY and CDR2 SMNVEV (reference sequence). The V gene lost 2 bases and the J gene lost 1 base, with 8 bases spanning the gap. The DNA of the CDR3 is TGTGCCAGCAGTTTAGGTTACGGGAACACTGAAGCTTTCTTT. Protein product: CASSLGYGNTEAFF.

This clone was seen a single time. V and J are TRBV5-1 and TRBJ2-7; 8 positions agree with TRBD1. The CDR3 spans 16 residues. The V segment lost 5 bases and the J segment 1 base; nucleotides outside the gene matches: 11. Germline CDR1 SGHRS, CDR2 YFSETQ. The CDR3 loop is CASSPLPRQGSYEQYF. The CDR3 DNA sequence: TGCGCCAGCAGTCCACTCCCGAGACAGGGGTCCTACGAGCAGTACTTC.

Of note for this clone: Different DNA sequences within this sample yield the same CDR3. The chain links TRBV27 to TRBJ1-2; the D gene is possibly TRBD1 (5 bases). The CDR3 runs to 14 residues. V was shortened by 6 bases and J by 4 bases, with 15 bases between the two germline ends. The V gene's germline CDR1 is MNHEY and CDR2 SMNVEV (reference sequence). CDR3 sequence (DNA): TGTGCCAGCAGCCTCCAGGGAACCGCCTATGGCTACACCTTC. The encoded protein is CASSLQGTAYGYTF.

The rearrangement uses TRBV29-1 and TRBJ2-2; D remains unclear. In germline, CDR1 is SQVTM, CDR2 ANQGSEA. This CDR3 spans 13 amino acids. The ends were cut back, 0 bases at V and 1 base at J, with 3 bases in the middle. The CDR3 is CSVEDENTGELFF. In DNA, the CDR3 is TGCAGCGTTGAAGACGAGAACACCGGGGAGCTGTTTTTT.

CDR3 residues: CASSLWQESYNEQFF. The DNA for the CDR3 is TGTGCCAGCAGCTTATGGCAGGAATCCTACAATGAGCAGTTCTTC. V gene TRBV7-6 combines with J gene TRBJ2-1; D unclear. The CDR3 contains 15 residues. With 2 bases removed from V and 1 base from J, the gap between germline ends came to 9 bases. Germline lookup yields CDR1 SGHVS and CDR2 FNYEAQ.

V gene TRBV9 combines with J gene TRBJ2-3; the match to TRBD2 covers 9 bases. Germline V lookup: CDR1 SGDLS, CDR2 YYNGEE. Trimming removed 7 bases from V and 1 base from J; junction bases left unmatched: 4. The CDR3 contains 14 residues. The CDR3 bases are TGTGCCAGCGGAATAGCGGGGGGCACAGATACGCAGTATTTT. Protein sequence: CASGIAGGTDTQYF. Looking up the rest from reference TRBV9 and TRBJ2-3 gives the full variable domain: DSGVTQTPKHLITATGQRVTLRCSPRSGDLSVYWYQQSLDQGLQFLIQYYNGEERAKGNILERFSAQQFPDLHSELNLSSLELGDSALYFCASGIAGGTDTQYFGPGTRLTVL.

The J gene is TRBJ2-1, the V gene TRBV30; no definite D call. The CDR3 extends over 11 amino acids. V was trimmed by 1 base and J by 8 bases, leaving 6 bases between them. In germline, CDR1 is GTSNPN, CDR2 SVGIG (reference sequence). For the CDR3, the DNA is TGTGCCTGGAGTGCGGCTGATGAGCAGTTCTTC. It encodes CAWSAADEQFF.

This chain uses TRBV7-6 with TRBJ2-7; TRBD1 matches 8 bases. The CDR3 runs 15 residues. Germline V CDR1 and CDR2: SGHVS, FNYEAQ. The V segment lost 3 bases and the J segment 0 bases; nucleotides outside the gene matches: 4. Written as DNA, the CDR3 is TGTGCCAGCAGCTTTGGACAGGGCGACTCCTACGAGCAGTACTTC. It specifies CASSFGQGDSYEQYF.

V gene TRBV27 combines with J gene TRBJ2-5; 7 nucleotides agree with TRBD1. V was pared by 7 bases and J by 2 bases, with 16 bases of the junction left unmatched. CDR1 is MNHEY and CDR2 is SMNVEV in the germline V gene (reference sequence). The CDR3 has 17 residues. The CDR3 reads CASTTTWDDRDQETQYF. The CDR3, as DNA: TGTGCCAGCACTACGACATGGGACGACAGGGATCAAGAGACCCAGTACTTC.

This clone was picked up one time. The V gene is TRBV7-5, the J gene TRBJ1-2; the DNA was not compared with TRBD1, the D call given in the table. TRBV7-5 is shown as a pseudogene. This CDR3 spans 16 amino acids. In DNA, the CDR3 is TGTGCCAGAAGCTTAGTTAGGCAGGGCGCTAACTATGGCTACACCTTC. Residues: CARSLVRQGANYGYTF.

Comment on this clone: A much more abundant neighbour one base away suggests this may be a read error. The CDR3 loop is CASSQTENTEAFF. CDR3 nucleotides: TGTGCCAGCAGCCAGACAGAGAACACTGAAGCTTTCTTT. The V call is TRBV7-6, the J call TRBJ1-1; a weak D match, TRBD1 (5 bases). This CDR3 has 13 residues. Deletions cut 5 bases from V and 1 base from J, with 8 bases between. Germline-derived CDR1 and CDR2 are SGHVS and FNYEAQ.

The chain links TRBV27 to TRBJ2-5, with 11 bases lining up with TRBD2. Germline V gene lookup returns CDR1 MNHEY and CDR2 SMNVEV (reference sequence). The CDR3 has 17 residues. V was clipped by 5 bases and J by 1 base; unmatched bases: 9. The CDR3, as DNA: TGTGCCAGCAGTCCCTCGACACTAGCGGGGGCCCAAGAGACCCAGTACTTC. Amino acid sequence: CASSPSTLAGAQETQYF.

The genes are TRBV7-9 and TRBJ1-2; D is ambiguous. Germline CDR1 is SEHNR and CDR2 is FQNEAQ (reference sequence). The V gene lost 10 bases and the J gene lost 6 bases, with 15 bases spanning the gap. The CDR3 extends over 12 amino acids. This CDR3 reads CATAGPHDGYTF. CDR3 coding DNA: TGTGCCACAGCTGGGCCCCATGATGGCTACACCTTC. Variable domain in full (rest from reference TRBV7-9 and TRBJ1-2): DTGVSQNPRHKITKRGQNVTFRCDPISEHNRLYWYRQTLGQGPEFLTYFQNEAQLEKSRLLSDRFSAERPKGSFSTLEIQRTEQGDSAMYLCATAGPHDGYTFGSGTRLTVV.

The chain joins TRBV19 to TRBJ2-1, with TRBD1 matching 7 bases. Germline CDR1 LNHDA, CDR2 SQIVND (reference sequence). The length of the CDR3 is 15 residues. The J segment lost 3 bases and the V segment lost 7 bases, leaving 9 bases of the junction unmatched. The CDR3 region is CASNQGQDDYNEQFF. CDR3 nucleotide sequence: TGTGCCAGTAATCAAGGACAGGACGACTACAATGAGCAGTTCTTC.

In its sample, this clone was seen once. At one of its ends the junction is not consistent with the germline gene, which may arise from a read error. The chain has TRBV2 and TRBJ2-1; D remains ambiguous. CDR1 and CDR2 (germline): SNHLY, FYNNEI. The CDR3 loop spans 12 amino acids. The DNA of the CDR3 is TGTGCCAGCAGCGAAGACTGGGCTGAGCAGTTCTTC. Amino acid sequence: CASSEDWAEQFF.

V is TRBV28 and J is TRBJ1-3; no firm D call. V was pared by 1 base and J by 0 bases, with 4 bases between. This CDR3 region has 14 residues. Germline lookup yields CDR1 MDHEN and CDR2 SYDVKM. The CDR3 region is CASSLFYSGNTIYF. CDR3 DNA sequence: TGTGCCAGCAGTTTATTCTACTCTGGAAACACCATATATTTT.

This sequence joins TRBV2 and TRBJ2-5; D perhaps matches TRBD2 (6 bases). The CDR3 extends over 13 amino acids. CDR1 and CDR2 from the germline V gene are SNHLY and FYNNEI. The V end lost 2 bases, the J end lost 2 bases, and 6 bases lay between the germline ends. The CDR3 reads CASSELAQETQYF. CDR3 nucleotide sequence: TGTGCCAGCAGTGAACTAGCGCAAGAGACCCAGTACTTC. The complete variable domain, with remaining parts taken from reference TRBV2 and TRBJ2-5, reads EPEVTQTPSHQVTQMGQEVILRCVPISNHLYFYWYRQILGQKVEFLVSFYNNEISEKSEIFDDQFSVERPDGSNFTLKIRSTKLEDSAMYFCASSELAQETQYFGPGTRLLVL.

The chain is built from TRBV2 and TRBJ2-2; D is possibly TRBD2 (7 bases). The germline V gene has CDR1 SNHLY and CDR2 FYNNEI. V was cut by 3 bases and J by 3 bases, with 11 bases left in between. This CDR3 has 15 residues. The CDR3 DNA is TGTGCCAGCAGTGAGGGGGCGGGAGACACCGGGGAGCTGTTTTTT. It codes for CASSEGAGDTGELFF.